What follows are 14 T cell receptor beta chains derived from one specimen sequenced in a study of T cells in Graves' hyperthyroidism and ophthalmopathy. RNA transcripts gave rise to amplified TCR beta CDR3 regions. HTBI primers were used for first-round RT-PCR of the TCR CDR3. TCRdb reprocessed the multiplex PCR reads with MiXCR, giving one entry per CDR3 protein. The sample shows more than 350,000 distinct CDR3 sequences, about 14% of them seen only once. The sample consisted of blood. Receptors were obtained from a woman younger than 45 with Graves' ophthalmopathy.

This clonotype has at least ten counts. V usage is TRBV5-1 and J usage is TRBJ2-3, with D maybe TRBD1 (5 bases). CDR3 length: 15 residues. Germline lookup yields CDR1 SGHRS and CDR2 YFSETQ. Trimming removed 4 bases from V and 4 bases from J, with 16 bases in between. The CDR3 sequence is CASSHQGAPADTQYF. The CDR3 coding sequence is TGCGCCAGCAGCCACCAAGGGGCGCCCGCAGATACGCAGTATTTT.

This clonotype has at least ten counts. The gene calls are TRBV28 and TRBJ1-4; D unclear. The germline gives CDR1 MDHEN, CDR2 SYDVKM. This CDR3 is 15 amino acids long. Trimming cost V 6 bases and J 7 bases, with 18 bases left between them. The CDR3 region is CASSSPGGQGEKLFF. The CDR3 DNA reads TGTGCCAGCAGCTCACCCGGAGGGCAAGGTGAAAAACTGTTTTTT.

This clonotype was counted ten times or more. The V call is TRBV5-1, the J call TRBJ1-1; D possibly corresponds to TRBD1 (5 bases). The CDR3 has 17 amino acids. CDR1 is SGHRS and CDR2 is YFSETQ in the germline V gene. V gave up 2 bases and J gave up 5 bases, with 22 bases separating them. In DNA form, the CDR3 reads TGCGCCAGCAGCTTCAAAGGGTGGGGGTCTGTAGGGACTGAAGCTTTCTTT. Translating it yields CASSFKGWGSVGTEAFF.

This clonotype has only a few counts. The rearrangement links TRBV10-3 to TRBJ1-1, with D possibly being TRBD1 (6 bases). The germline V gene has CDR1 ENHRY and CDR2 SYGVKD. Between the trimmed V and J ends, which lost 5 bases and 4 bases, there was a span of 11 bases. CDR3 length: 13 residues. The CDR3 nucleotides read TGTGCCATCAGTACAGGGTCCCTCACTGAAGCTTTCTTT. Amino acid sequence: CAISTGSLTEAFF.

This clonotype was detected many times. The chain couples TRBV2 to TRBJ1-1; D gene ambiguous. CDR1 SNHLY and CDR2 FYNNEI come from the germline V gene. CDR3 length equals 13 residues. Between the trimmed V and J ends, which lost 3 bases and 5 bases, there was a span of 10 bases. This chain's CDR3 is CASSDILMTEAFF. For the CDR3, the DNA is TGTGCCAGCAGTGACATCTTGATGACTGAAGCTTTCTTT.

As concerns this clonotype: At one end, the junction sequence differs from germline, possibly due to a read error. The CDR3 DNA is TGCGCCAGCAGCCATGGGGGGCTCGTTGGAGAGATCCAGTACTTC. It is translated as CASSHGGLVGEIQYF. The V and J genes are TRBV4-1 and TRBJ2-5, with D perhaps being TRBD1 or TRBD2 (6 bases each). Germline V gene data show CDR1 as MGHRA and CDR2 as YSYEKL. The CDR3 is 15 residues long.

The gene calls are TRBV19 and TRBJ2-7; D is ambiguous. Germline CDR1 is LNHDA and CDR2 is SQIVND (reference sequence). V was trimmed by 3 bases and J by 0 bases, leaving 12 bases between them. The CDR3 runs 15 residues. The CDR3 loop reads CASSMAGEISYEQYF. The CDR3 DNA follows: TGTGCCAGTAGTATGGCTGGGGAAATCTCCTACGAGCAGTACTTC. The full variable domain, in which reference TRBV19 and TRBJ2-7 provide the parts outside the CDR3, is DGGITQSPKYLFRKEGQNVTLSCEQNLNHDAMYWYRQDPGQGLRLIYYSQIVNDFQKGDIAEGYSVSREKKESFPLTVTSAQKNPTAFYLCASSMAGEISYEQYFGPGTRLTVT.

About this clonotype itself: A much larger clonotype is one base distant, so this may be a read error. The V call is TRBV6-5, the J call TRBJ2-1; TRBD2 matches at 8 bases. The CDR3 covers 17 residues. Germline CDR1 and CDR2: MNHEY and SVGAGI. The CDR3 nucleotides are TGTGCCAGCAGTTACCGTGTTTCGGGGGGGCCGTCCAATGGGCAGTTCTTC. The encoded protein is CASSYRVSGGPSNGQFF.

In this sample, this clonotype turned up many times. This chain connects TRBV2 to TRBJ2-1, with D unresolved. The CDR3 covers 13 residues. The germline V gene has CDR1 SNHLY and CDR2 FYNNEI. The V end lost 7 bases, the J end lost 2 bases, and 9 bases lay between the germline ends. CDR3 region: CASTVRTYNEQFF. Written as DNA, the CDR3 is TGTGCCAGCACTGTCAGAACCTACAATGAGCAGTTCTTC.

The chain combines TRBV20-1 with TRBJ1-2; D might be TRBD1 (6 bases). The CDR3 runs 14 residues. Trimming removed 5 bases from V and 0 bases from J, with 13 bases in between. Germline CDR1 is DFQATT and CDR2 is SNEGSKA (reference sequence). Here the CDR3 reads CSARQENPNYGYTF. CDR3 coding DNA: TGCAGTGCTCGACAGGAAAATCCTAACTATGGCTACACCTTC.

For this clonotype: A read error may account for a junction end that differs from germline. The rearrangement links TRBV13 to TRBJ2-2; TRBD1 is a possible D gene (6 bases). Germline loops: CDR1 PRHDT, CDR2 FYEKMQ (reference sequence). The CDR3 extends over 15 amino acids. CDR3 in DNA: TGTGCCAGCAGCTTAGGGGGGGCGAACACCGGGGAGCTGCTTTTT. It specifies CASSLGGANTGELLF.

This clonotype came up many times. The chain uses TRBV4-1 and TRBJ2-7; 8 nucleotides align to TRBD2. CDR1 MGHRA and CDR2 YSYEKL come from the germline V gene. V trimming: 2 bases; J trimming: 1 base; junction bases outside the gene matches: 7. This CDR3 has 16 amino acids. CDR3 sequence: CASSQPTSGKSYEQYF. CDR3 bases: TGCGCCAGCAGCCAACCAACTAGCGGCAAATCCTACGAGCAGTACTTC.

This clonotype was counted only a few times. The rearrangement joins TRBV6-6 to TRBJ2-7; D unclear. Deletions cut 1 base from V and 6 bases from J, with 10 bases between. The CDR3 consists of 13 residues. CDR1 and CDR2 (germline): MNHNY, SVGAGI (reference sequence). CDR3 region: CASSYFSSSEQYF. The CDR3 DNA follows: TGTGCCAGCAGTTACTTCAGCTCGTCCGAGCAGTACTTC.

This clonotype was counted at least ten times. The rearrangement joins TRBV28 to TRBJ1-2; possible D gene TRBD1, 6 bases. The length of the CDR3 is 15 residues. Trimming took off 7 bases at V and 3 bases at J, with 18 bases between the two ends. Germline V gene data show CDR1 as MDHEN and CDR2 as SYDVKM. The CDR3 spells CASIRGATPYYGYTF. The CDR3 DNA is TGTGCCAGCATTAGGGGGGCGACCCCGTACTATGGCTACACCTTC.